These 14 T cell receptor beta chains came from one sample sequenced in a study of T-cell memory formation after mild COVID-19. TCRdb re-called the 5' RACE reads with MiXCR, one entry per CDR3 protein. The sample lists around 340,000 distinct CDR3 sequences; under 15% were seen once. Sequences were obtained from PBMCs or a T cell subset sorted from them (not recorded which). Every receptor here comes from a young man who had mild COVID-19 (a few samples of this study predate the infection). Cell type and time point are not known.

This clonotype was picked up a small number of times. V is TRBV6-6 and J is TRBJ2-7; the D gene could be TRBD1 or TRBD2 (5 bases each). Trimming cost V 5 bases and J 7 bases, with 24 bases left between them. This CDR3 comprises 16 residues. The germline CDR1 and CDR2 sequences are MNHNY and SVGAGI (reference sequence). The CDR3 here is CASSEIPGPELREQYF. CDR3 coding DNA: TGTGCCAGCAGTGAGATTCCGGGACCGGAGTTACGAGAGCAGTACTTC.

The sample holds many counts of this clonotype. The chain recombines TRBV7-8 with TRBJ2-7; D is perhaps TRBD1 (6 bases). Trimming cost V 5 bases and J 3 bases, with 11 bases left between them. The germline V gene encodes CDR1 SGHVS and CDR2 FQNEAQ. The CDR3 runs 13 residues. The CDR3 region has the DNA TGTGCCAGCAGCCTGGACAGCCTCTACGAGCAGTACGTC. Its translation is CASSLDSLYEQYV.

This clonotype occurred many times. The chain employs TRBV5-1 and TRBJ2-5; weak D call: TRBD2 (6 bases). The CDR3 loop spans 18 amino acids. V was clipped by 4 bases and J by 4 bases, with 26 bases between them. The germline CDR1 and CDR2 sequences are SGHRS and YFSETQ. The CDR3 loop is CASSPGVSWGLTGETQYF. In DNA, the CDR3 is TGCGCCAGCAGCCCGGGGGTTTCGTGGGGCCTCACCGGAGAGACCCAGTACTTC.

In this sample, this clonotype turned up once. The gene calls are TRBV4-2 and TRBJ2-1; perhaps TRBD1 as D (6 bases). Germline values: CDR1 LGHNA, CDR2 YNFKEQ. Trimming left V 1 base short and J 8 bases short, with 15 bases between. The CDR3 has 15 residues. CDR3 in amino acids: CASSQAQWGLHEQFF. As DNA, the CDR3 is TGTGCCAGCAGCCAAGCACAGTGGGGGCTCCATGAGCAGTTCTTC.

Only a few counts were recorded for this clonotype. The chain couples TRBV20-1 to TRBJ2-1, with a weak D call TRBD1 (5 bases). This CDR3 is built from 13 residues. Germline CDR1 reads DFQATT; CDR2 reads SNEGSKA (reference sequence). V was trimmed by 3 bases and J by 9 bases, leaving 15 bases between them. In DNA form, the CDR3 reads TGCAGTGCTAGTGAGGTGGGGCCACGTGAGCAGTTCTTC. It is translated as CSASEVGPREQFF.

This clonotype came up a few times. In DNA, the CDR3 is TGTGCCAGCAGCCGCGAGATGGATCAGCCCCAGCATTTT. Its translation is CASSREMDQPQHF. The V and J genes are TRBV7-2 and TRBJ1-5; the D is unclear. CDR3 length equals 13 residues. Trimming stripped 5 bases from V and 5 bases from J, with 10 bases between. From germline, CDR1 is SGHTA and CDR2 FQGNSA.

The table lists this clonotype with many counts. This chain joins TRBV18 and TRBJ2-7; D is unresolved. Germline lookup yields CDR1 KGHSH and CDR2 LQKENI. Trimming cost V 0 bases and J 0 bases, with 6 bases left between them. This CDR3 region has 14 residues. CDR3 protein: CASSPPYTSYEQYF. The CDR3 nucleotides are TGTGCCAGCTCACCACCTTACACCTCCTACGAGCAGTACTTC.

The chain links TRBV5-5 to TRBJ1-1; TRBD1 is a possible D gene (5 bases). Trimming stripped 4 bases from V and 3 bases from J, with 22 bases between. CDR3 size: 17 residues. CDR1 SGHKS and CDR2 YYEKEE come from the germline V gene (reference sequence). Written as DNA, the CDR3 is TGTGCCAGCAGCGTCAGGTCGGGGGTTATGGGGGACACTGAAGCTTTCTTT. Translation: CASSVRSGVMGDTEAFF.

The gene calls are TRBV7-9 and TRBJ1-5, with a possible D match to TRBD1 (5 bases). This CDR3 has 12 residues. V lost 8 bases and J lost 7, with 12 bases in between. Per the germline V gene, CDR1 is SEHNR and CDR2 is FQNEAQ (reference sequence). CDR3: CASGTLGQPQHF. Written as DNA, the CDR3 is TGTGCCAGCGGGACCCTGGGGCAGCCCCAGCATTTT.

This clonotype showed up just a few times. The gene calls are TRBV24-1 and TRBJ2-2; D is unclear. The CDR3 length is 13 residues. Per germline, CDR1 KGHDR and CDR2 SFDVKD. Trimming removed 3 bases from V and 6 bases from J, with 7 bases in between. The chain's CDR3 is CATSDNTPGELFF. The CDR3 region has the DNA TGTGCCACCAGTGATAACACCCCCGGGGAGCTGTTTTTT.

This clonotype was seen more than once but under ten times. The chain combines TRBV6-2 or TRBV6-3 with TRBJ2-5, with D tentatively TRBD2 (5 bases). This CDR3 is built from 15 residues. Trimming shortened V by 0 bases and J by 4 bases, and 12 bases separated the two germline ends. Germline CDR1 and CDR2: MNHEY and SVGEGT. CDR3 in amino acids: CASSYSHGIGETQYF. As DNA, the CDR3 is TGTGCCAGCAGTTACTCCCACGGGATTGGAGAGACCCAGTACTTC.

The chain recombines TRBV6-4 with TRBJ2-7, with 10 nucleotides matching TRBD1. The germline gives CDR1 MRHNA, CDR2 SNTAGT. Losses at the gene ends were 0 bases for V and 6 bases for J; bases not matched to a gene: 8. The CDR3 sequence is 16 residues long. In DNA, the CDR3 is TGTGCCAGCAGTGACTCGATGGACAGGGGGGCCTCCGAGCAGTACGTC. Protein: CASSDSMDRGASEQYV.

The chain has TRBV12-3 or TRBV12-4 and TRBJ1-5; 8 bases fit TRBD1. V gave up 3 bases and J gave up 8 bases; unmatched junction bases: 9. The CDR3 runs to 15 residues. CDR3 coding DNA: TGTGCCAGCAGTTTGTTTTACCAGGGGGCTAAGCCCCAGCATTTT. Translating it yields CASSLFYQGAKPQHF.

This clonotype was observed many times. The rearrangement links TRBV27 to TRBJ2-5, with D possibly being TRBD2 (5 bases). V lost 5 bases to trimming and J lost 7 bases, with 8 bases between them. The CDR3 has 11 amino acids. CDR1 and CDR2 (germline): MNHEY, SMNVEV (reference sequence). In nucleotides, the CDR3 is TGTGCCAGCAGTCGAGAGGGGACCCAGTACTTC. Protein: CASSREGTQYF.